The clone carrying this T cell receptor (beta chain) was counted ten times or more. Its specificity is not known. All patients were untreated before thyroid surgery. In the authors' methods: For papillary thyroid cancer, a distant-metastasis classifier was constructed from CDR3 differences observed across clinicopathological groups. MiXCR re-clonotyped the PCR reads for TCRdb. For this entry, the V and J calls and clone size follow TCRdb and not the study's own pipeline. The data contain about 32,000 clones, approximately 7% of them singletons. The sample belongs to a study of metastatic and nonmetastatic thyroid tumors. Whole-study context: Repertoire comparison spanned blood and tumor or nodule tissue of malignant and benign thyroid patients. Study conclusions and caveats: When malignant thyroid tumors were compared with benign nodules, TCR beta diversity was reportedly significantly higher in the malignant tumors. This held in both blood and tumor samples.

V lost 3 bases and J lost 4, with 15 bases in between. The germline V gene encodes CDR1 LNHDA and CDR2 SQIVND (reference sequence). The CDR3 has 15 amino acids. The sequencing sample was made of blood. The clonotype was recovered from a female donor with papillary thyroid cancer or a benign thyroid nodule (not recorded which). Some clones in this sample may be carry-over from other donors' samples. The chain carries TRBV19 and TRBJ1-2, with D perhaps matching TRBD1 (5 bases). DNA of the CDR3: TGTGCCAGTAGTATGAGACAGTCCTCTGGCTATGGCTACACCTTC. Protein product: CASSMRQSSGYGYTF. The full variable domain, with the rest looked up from reference TRBV19 and TRBJ1-2, is DGGITQSPKYLFRKEGQNVTLSCEQNLNHDAMYWYRQDPGQGLRLIYYSQIVNDFQKGDIAEGYSVSREKKESFPLTVTSAQKNPTAFYLCASSMRQSSGYGYTFGSGTRLTVV.